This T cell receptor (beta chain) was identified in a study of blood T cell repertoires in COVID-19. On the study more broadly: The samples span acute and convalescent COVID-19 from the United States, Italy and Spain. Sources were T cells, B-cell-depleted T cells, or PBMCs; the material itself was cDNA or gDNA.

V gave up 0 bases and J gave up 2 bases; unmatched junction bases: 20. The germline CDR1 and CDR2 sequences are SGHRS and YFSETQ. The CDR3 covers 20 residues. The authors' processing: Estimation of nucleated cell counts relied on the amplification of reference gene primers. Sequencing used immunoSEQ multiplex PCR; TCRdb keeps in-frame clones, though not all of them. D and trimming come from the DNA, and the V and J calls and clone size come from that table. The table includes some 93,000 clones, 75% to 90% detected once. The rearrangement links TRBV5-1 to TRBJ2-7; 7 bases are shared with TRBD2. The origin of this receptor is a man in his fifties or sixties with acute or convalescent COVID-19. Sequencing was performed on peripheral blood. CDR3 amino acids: CASSLESGILWTRGTYEQYF. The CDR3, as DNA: TGCGCCAGCAGCTTGGAGTCGGGTATTTTATGGACTAGAGGGACCTACGAGCAGTACTTC.